These 29 T cell receptor beta chains originate from one sample sequenced in a study of CD8 T cells in Susac syndrome. RNA, at about 0.45 to 1 ug, was reverse transcribed with random hexamers. From the immunoSEQ multiplex PCR reads, TCRdb called clonotypes with MiXCR, one entry per CDR3 protein. Found here are approximately 120,000 distinct CDR3 sequences, about 93% of them singletons; the top ten hold over 0.07%. Sample: CD4+ T cells from PBMCs. The origin of the receptors is a human donor in good health.

The chain links TRBV18 to TRBJ2-7; no reliable D call. This CDR3 has 15 residues. Germline V gene data show CDR1 as KGHSH and CDR2 as LQKENI. V was pared by 3 bases and J by 5 bases, with 17 bases between. CDR3 coding DNA: TGTGCCAGCTCACCCCTCAAGTGGTACGAACACGAGCAGTACTTC. Amino acids: CASSPLKWYEHEQYF.

This clonotype is a singleton in its sample. The chain carries TRBV7-9 and TRBJ2-4; D remains unclear. V lost 1 base and J lost 12, with 7 bases in between. The CDR3 runs to 11 residues. Germline V gene sequence: CDR1 SEHNR, CDR2 FQNEAQ (reference sequence). The CDR3 reads CASSLEWNQYF. For the CDR3, the DNA is TGTGCCAGCAGCTTAGAATGGAATCAGTACTTC.

CDR3: CASSREGASYNEQFF. The CDR3 bases are TGTGCCAGTAGTAGGGAGGGGGCGTCCTACAATGAGCAGTTCTTC. The chain is built from TRBV19 and TRBJ2-1; D may correspond to TRBD1 or TRBD2 (7 bases each). V dropped 4 bases and J dropped 1 base, with 11 bases sitting between them. The CDR3 totals 15 residues. Germline CDR1 reads LNHDA; CDR2 reads SQIVND (reference sequence). The whole variable domain, remainder taken from reference TRBV19 and TRBJ2-1, is DGGITQSPKYLFRKEGQNVTLSCEQNLNHDAMYWYRQDPGQGLRLIYYSQIVNDFQKGDIAEGYSVSREKKESFPLTVTSAQKNPTAFYLCASSREGASYNEQFFGPGTRLTVL.

The chain couples TRBV14 to TRBJ2-3; TRBD2 is a possible D gene (6 bases). Between the trimmed V and J ends, which lost 1 base and 2 bases, there was a span of 16 bases. This CDR3 contains 17 residues. CDR1 is SGHDN and CDR2 is FVKESK in the germline V gene. The CDR3 is CASSQVPSGLFTDTQYF. The CDR3, as DNA: TGTGCCAGCAGCCAAGTTCCCAGCGGGCTCTTCACAGATACGCAGTATTTT.

This chain uses TRBV7-9 with TRBJ1-3; a weak D match, TRBD1 (5 bases). The V gene lost 4 bases and the J gene lost 5 bases, with 15 bases spanning the gap. The CDR3 loop spans 15 amino acids. Per germline, CDR1 SEHNR and CDR2 FQNEAQ (reference sequence). The CDR3 protein is CASSSDILERNTIYF. The CDR3 DNA sequence: TGTGCCAGCAGCTCGGACATCCTAGAACGAAACACCATATATTTT. Together with reference TRBV7-9 and TRBJ1-3, the CDR3 gives the full variable domain: DTGVSQNPRHKITKRGQNVTFRCDPISEHNRLYWYRQTLGQGPEFLTYFQNEAQLEKSRLLSDRFSAERPKGSFSTLEIQRTEQGDSAMYLCASSSDILERNTIYFGEGSWLTVV.

This chain uses TRBV29-1 with TRBJ2-3; D is possibly TRBD1 or TRBD2 (7 bases each). CDR1 is SQVTM and CDR2 is ANQGSEA in the germline V gene. With 3 bases removed from V and 3 bases from J, the gap between germline ends came to 13 bases. The CDR3 consists of 14 residues. CDR3 coding DNA: TGCAGCGTTGACGCCAGGGGGGGTACAGATACGCAGTATTTT. Translating it yields CSVDARGGTDTQYF.

The rearrangement uses TRBV7-6 and TRBJ2-1; 7 positions match TRBD1. Germline CDR1 reads SGHVS; CDR2 reads FNYEAQ. The CDR3 is made up of 17 amino acids. Trimming took 4 bases from V and 6 from J; bases not matched to a gene: 15. The chain's CDR3 is CASSSRYRDRATNEQFF. For the CDR3, the DNA is TGTGCCAGCAGCTCTCGATACCGGGACAGAGCCACCAATGAGCAGTTCTTC.

The chain uses TRBV24-1 and TRBJ1-2; D call uncertain. Germline V lookup: CDR1 KGHDR, CDR2 SFDVKD. There are 12 residues in the CDR3. Trimming pared 1 base from V and 9 bases from J, leaving 8 bases between. The chain's CDR3 is CATSDLGERYTF. In nucleotides, the CDR3 is TGTGCCACCAGTGATTTAGGAGAACGCTACACCTTC.

This sequence joins TRBV7-2 and TRBJ2-3; D remains unclear. With 6 bases removed from V and 3 bases from J, the gap between germline ends came to 7 bases. Germline V gene data show CDR1 as SGHTA and CDR2 as FQGNSA. The CDR3 length is 12 residues. CDR3 nucleotides: TGTGCCAGCAGTTATTGGACAGATACGCAGTATTTT. Amino acid sequence: CASSYWTDTQYF.

The chain is built from TRBV7-8 and TRBJ1-2; D is ambiguous. CDR3 length: 13 amino acids. The V gene's germline CDR1 is SGHVS and CDR2 FQNEAQ. V lost 1 base and J 1 base, leaving 4 bases between the germline ends. This chain's CDR3 is CASSLGFNYGYTF. DNA of the CDR3: TGTGCCAGCAGCTTAGGGTTTAACTATGGCTACACCTTC.

The chain links TRBV5-1 to TRBJ2-7; 8 nucleotides match TRBD1. The CDR3 runs to 15 residues. Unmatched junction bases numbered 8, after V lost 3 bases and J lost 3 bases. The V gene's germline CDR1 is SGHRS and CDR2 YFSETQ. DNA for the CDR3: TGCGCCAGCAGCTGGGGGACAGGATTACTCTACGAGCAGTACTTC. It codes for CASSWGTGLLYEQYF.

The rearrangement uses TRBV25-1 and TRBJ2-3; D is undetermined. Germline CDR1 reads MGHDK; CDR2 reads SYGVNS. The CDR3 extends over 13 amino acids. Trimming took off 1 base at V and 2 bases at J, with 4 bases between the two ends. CDR3 in amino acids: CASSESPTDTQYF. The CDR3 DNA sequence: TGTGCCAGCAGTGAATCCCCCACAGATACGCAGTATTTT. The whole variable domain, remainder taken from reference TRBV25-1 and TRBJ2-3, is EADIYQTPRYLVIGTGKKITLECSQTMGHDKMYWYQQDPGMELHLIHYSYGVNSTEKGDLSSESTVSRIRTEHFPLTLESARPSHTSQYLCASSESPTDTQYFGPGTRLTVL.

The J gene is TRBJ1-2, the V gene TRBV25-1; TRBD1 matches 7 bases. The V gene's germline CDR1 is MGHDK and CDR2 SYGVNS. CDR3 length: 15 amino acids. Losses at the gene ends were 3 bases for V and 4 bases for J; bases not matched to a gene: 8. This CDR3 is CASSDLWDSGYGYTF. The CDR3, as DNA: TGTGCCAGCAGTGATCTCTGGGACAGTGGCTATGGCTACACCTTC.

V is TRBV19 and J is TRBJ2-7; perhaps D is TRBD1 or TRBD2 (5 bases each). The germline V gene encodes CDR1 LNHDA and CDR2 SQIVND (reference sequence). Trimming removed 1 base at V and 4 bases at J, with 14 bases between. CDR3 size: 15 residues. CDR3 in amino acids: CASSIAGERGYEQYF. For the CDR3, the DNA is TGTGCCAGTAGTATAGCCGGGGAAAGGGGATACGAGCAGTACTTC.

The gene calls are TRBV3-1 and TRBJ2-1; the D is unclear. CDR1 is LGHDT, CDR2 YNNKEL, per germline (reference sequence). Trimming removed 4 bases from V and 6 bases from J, with 10 bases in between. CDR3 length equals 13 residues. CDR3 region: CASSPRRFNEQFF. CDR3 nucleotides: TGTGCCAGCAGCCCGAGACGGTTCAATGAGCAGTTCTTC.

The rearrangement links TRBV6-2 or TRBV6-3 to TRBJ2-5; 8 bases fit TRBD2. The CDR3 runs to 16 residues. Germline lookup yields CDR1 MNHEY and CDR2 SVGEGT. The V and J ends lost 6 bases and 3 bases, in that order; junction bases with no gene match: 12. The CDR3 is CASRPLPTSAKETQYF. Here the CDR3 DNA reads TGTGCCAGCAGGCCCCTCCCGACTAGCGCCAAAGAGACCCAGTACTTC.

The chain carries TRBV5-1 and TRBJ1-3; D gene ambiguous. V was clipped by 0 bases and J by 0 bases, with 10 bases between them. CDR1 is SGHRS and CDR2 is YFSETQ in the germline V gene. This CDR3 is 16 amino acids long. The CDR3: CASSLASIISGNTIYF. For the CDR3, the DNA is TGCGCCAGCAGCTTGGCGTCCATAATCTCTGGAAACACCATATATTTT.

This clonotype was detected only a few times. The genes are TRBV18 and TRBJ2-5; D call uncertain. Per germline, CDR1 KGHSH and CDR2 LQKENI. The CDR3 contains 14 residues. The V end lost 3 bases, the J end lost 2 bases, and 10 bases lay between the germline ends. The CDR3 DNA sequence: TGTGCCAGCTCACCGGACCGGTCGCAAGAGACCCAGTACTTC. It translates to CASSPDRSQETQYF.

The rearrangement uses TRBV20-1 and TRBJ2-7; TRBD2 might be the D (5 bases). Germline CDR1 and CDR2: DFQATT and SNEGSKA (reference sequence). The CDR3 loop spans 15 amino acids. V gave up 6 bases and J gave up 3 bases, with 21 bases separating them. CDR3 protein: CSALRVGVGLYEQYF. The CDR3 DNA sequence: TGCAGTGCCCTCCGGGTGGGAGTCGGGCTCTACGAGCAGTACTTC.

The chain combines TRBV20-1 with TRBJ1-5; unclear D gene. Looked up from germline, CDR1 is DFQATT and CDR2 is SNEGSKA (reference sequence). This CDR3 region has 13 residues. The germline V and J ends were trimmed by 2 bases and 4 bases, with 9 bases remaining between them. The CDR3 region is CSARHEANQPQHF. The CDR3 DNA is TGCAGTGCTAGACATGAAGCAAATCAGCCCCAGCATTTT.

In this sample, this clonotype turned up once. V is TRBV7-9 and J is TRBJ2-1; TRBD2 is a possible D gene (6 bases). V was shortened by 5 bases and J by 8 bases, with 19 bases between the two germline ends. Germline V gene lookup returns CDR1 SEHNR and CDR2 FQNEAQ (reference sequence). The CDR3 length is 15 residues. The CDR3 DNA sequence: TGTGCCAGCAGCCCCCGGGGGAGAGGAGATGATGAGCAGTTCTTC. Translated: CASSPRGRGDDEQFF.

The chain combines TRBV18 with TRBJ2-5; no clear D gene. With 2 bases removed from V and 6 bases from J, the gap between germline ends came to 7 bases. Germline lookup yields CDR1 KGHSH and CDR2 LQKENI. The CDR3 extends over 12 amino acids. This CDR3 reads CASSPTPKTQYF. The CDR3 bases are TGTGCCAGCTCACCAACCCCGAAGACCCAGTACTTC.

The V call is TRBV23-1, the J call TRBJ2-7; TRBD2 aligns across 11 bases. TRBV23-1 belongs to the ORF category, with a function that is uncertain. V lost 1 base and J lost 2; bases outside the gene matches: 7. CDR3 length: 17 residues. CDR3 amino acids: CASSQLTSGIFAYEQYF. In nucleotides, the CDR3 is TGCGCCAGCAGTCAATTGACTAGCGGGATCTTCGCCTACGAGCAGTACTTC.

The chain joins TRBV5-8 to TRBJ1-1, with 9 positions matching TRBD1. Trimming at V came to 0 bases and at J to 2 bases, leaving 8 bases not matched to a gene. The CDR3 covers 17 residues. In germline, CDR1 is SGHTS, CDR2 YDEGEE. The CDR3 protein is CASSLVQGAPSNTEAFF. The CDR3 bases are TGTGCCAGCAGCTTGGTACAGGGGGCCCCCTCCAACACTGAAGCTTTCTTT.

The chain combines TRBV13 with TRBJ1-1; D perhaps matches TRBD1 (6 bases). The CDR3 is 13 residues long. Germline V gene sequence: CDR1 PRHDT, CDR2 FYEKMQ (reference sequence). Trimming left V 4 bases short and J 10 bases short, with 16 bases between. CDR3 in amino acids: CASSSPPGVGAFF. The CDR3 nucleotides are TGTGCCAGCAGCTCCCCCCCAGGGGTTGGAGCTTTCTTT. Full variable domain (remainder filled in from reference TRBV13 and TRBJ1-1): AAGVIQSPRHLIKEKRETATLKCYPIPRHDTVYWYQQGPGQDPQFLISFYEKMQSDKGSIPDRFSAQQFSDYHSELNMSSLELGDSALYFCASSSPPGVGAFFGQGTRLTVV.

The chain links TRBV5-4 to TRBJ2-5; no reliable D call. From germline, CDR1 is SGHNT and CDR2 YYREEE (reference sequence). The CDR3 has 14 residues. V lost 0 bases and J 2 bases, leaving 8 bases between the germline ends. The chain's CDR3 is CASSLAKTQETQYF. In DNA form, the CDR3 reads TGTGCCAGCAGCTTGGCCAAGACGCAAGAGACCCAGTACTTC.

This rearrangement joins TRBV20-1 to TRBJ1-2; D might be TRBD1 (5 bases). Germline V CDR1 and CDR2: DFQATT, SNEGSKA (reference sequence). The CDR3 is 11 amino acids. CDR3 protein: CTPGTPYGYTF. CDR3 in DNA: TGCACTCCCGGGACGCCCTATGGCTACACCTTC.

V is TRBV6-5 and J is TRBJ1-1; possibly TRBD1 for D (6 bases). This CDR3 has 17 residues. V was shortened by 0 bases and J by 4 bases, with 18 bases between the two germline ends. In germline, CDR1 is MNHEY, CDR2 SVGAGI. This chain's CDR3 is CASSYSGGGRFGTEAFF. In DNA form, the CDR3 reads TGTGCCAGCAGTTACTCCGGAGGGGGTCGCTTCGGCACTGAAGCTTTCTTT.

The chain links TRBV12-3 or TRBV12-4 to TRBJ2-5; D not resolved. Trimming removed 3 bases from V and 3 bases from J, with 11 bases in between. The CDR3 has 14 residues. CDR3 DNA: TGTGCCAGCAGTTTGAACCTCCACGAAGAGACCCAGTACTTC. Protein sequence: CASSLNLHEETQYF.